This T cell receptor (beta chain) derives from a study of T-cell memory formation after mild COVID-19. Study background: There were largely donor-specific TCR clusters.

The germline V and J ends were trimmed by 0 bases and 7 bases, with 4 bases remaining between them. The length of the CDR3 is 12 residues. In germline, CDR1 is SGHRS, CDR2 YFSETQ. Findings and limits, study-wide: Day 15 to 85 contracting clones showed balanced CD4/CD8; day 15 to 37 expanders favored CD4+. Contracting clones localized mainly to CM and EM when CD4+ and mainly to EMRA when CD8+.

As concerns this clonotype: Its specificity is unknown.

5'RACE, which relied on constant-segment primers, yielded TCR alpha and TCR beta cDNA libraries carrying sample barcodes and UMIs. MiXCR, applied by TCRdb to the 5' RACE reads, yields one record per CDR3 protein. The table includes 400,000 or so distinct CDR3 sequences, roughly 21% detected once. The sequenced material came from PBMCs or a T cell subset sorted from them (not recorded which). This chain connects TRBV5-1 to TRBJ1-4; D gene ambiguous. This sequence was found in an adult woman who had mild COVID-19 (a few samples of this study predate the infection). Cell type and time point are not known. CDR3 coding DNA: TGCGCCAGCAGCTTGGATGGTGAAAAACTGTTTTTT. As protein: CASSLDGEKLFF.